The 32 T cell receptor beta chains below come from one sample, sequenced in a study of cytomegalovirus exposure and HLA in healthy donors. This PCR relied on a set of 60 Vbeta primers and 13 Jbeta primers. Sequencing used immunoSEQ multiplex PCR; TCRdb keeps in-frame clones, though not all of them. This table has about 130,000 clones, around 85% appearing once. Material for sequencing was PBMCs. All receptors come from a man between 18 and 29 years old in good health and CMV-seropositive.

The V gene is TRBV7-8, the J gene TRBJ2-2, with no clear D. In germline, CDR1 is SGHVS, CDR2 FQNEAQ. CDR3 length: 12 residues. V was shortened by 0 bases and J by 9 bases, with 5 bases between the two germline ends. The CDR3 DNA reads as TGTGCCAGCAGCTTAGCTTTCAGGGAGCTGTTTTTT. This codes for CASSLAFRELFF.

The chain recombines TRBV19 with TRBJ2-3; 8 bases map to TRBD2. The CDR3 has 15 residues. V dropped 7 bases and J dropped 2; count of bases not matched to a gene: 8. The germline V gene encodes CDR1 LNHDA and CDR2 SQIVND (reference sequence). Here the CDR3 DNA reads TGTGCCAGTATGGGAGTAGCGGGGATCACAGATACGCAGTATTTT. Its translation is CASMGVAGITDTQYF.

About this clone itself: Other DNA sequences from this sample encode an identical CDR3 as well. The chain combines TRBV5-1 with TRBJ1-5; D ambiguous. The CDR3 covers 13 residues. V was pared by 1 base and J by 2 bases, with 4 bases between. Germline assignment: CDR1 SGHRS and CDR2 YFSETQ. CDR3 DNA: TGCGCCAGCAGCTTGTCGGGCAATCAGCCCCAGCATTTT. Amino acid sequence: CASSLSGNQPQHF.

The CDR3 protein is CASSMDAGKGYTF. In DNA form, the CDR3 reads TGTGCCAGTAGTATGGACGCGGGGAAAGGCTACACCTTC. The rearrangement links TRBV19 to TRBJ1-2, with D uncertain. The CDR3 length is 13 residues. V was pared by 3 bases and J by 8 bases, with 13 bases between. The germline CDR1 and CDR2 sequences are LNHDA and SQIVND (reference sequence).

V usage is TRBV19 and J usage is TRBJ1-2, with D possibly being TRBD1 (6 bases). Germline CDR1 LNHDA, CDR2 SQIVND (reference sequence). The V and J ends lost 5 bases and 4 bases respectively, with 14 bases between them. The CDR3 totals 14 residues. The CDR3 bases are TGTGCCAGTAGTTCACAGGGATCCGGCTATGGCTACACCTTC. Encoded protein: CASSSQGSGYGYTF.

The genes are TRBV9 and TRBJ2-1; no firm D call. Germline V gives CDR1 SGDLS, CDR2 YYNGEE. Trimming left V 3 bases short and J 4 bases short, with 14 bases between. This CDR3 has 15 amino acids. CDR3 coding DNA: TGTGCCAGCAGCGAAGGTACCACAGTTTACAATGAGCAGTTCTTC. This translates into CASSEGTTVYNEQFF.

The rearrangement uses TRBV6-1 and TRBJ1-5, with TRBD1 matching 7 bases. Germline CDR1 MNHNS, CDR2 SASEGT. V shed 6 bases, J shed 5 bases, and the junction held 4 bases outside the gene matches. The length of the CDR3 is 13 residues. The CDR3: CASSSQGDQPQHF. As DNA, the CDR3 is TGTGCCAGCAGCTCCCAGGGGGATCAGCCCCAGCATTTT.

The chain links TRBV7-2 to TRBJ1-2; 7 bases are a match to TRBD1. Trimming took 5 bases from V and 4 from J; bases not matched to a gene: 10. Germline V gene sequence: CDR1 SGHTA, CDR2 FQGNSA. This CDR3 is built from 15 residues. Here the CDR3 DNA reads TGTGCCAGCAGCCTACGGACAGGTGGGGGCTATGGCTACACCTTC. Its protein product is CASSLRTGGGYGYTF.

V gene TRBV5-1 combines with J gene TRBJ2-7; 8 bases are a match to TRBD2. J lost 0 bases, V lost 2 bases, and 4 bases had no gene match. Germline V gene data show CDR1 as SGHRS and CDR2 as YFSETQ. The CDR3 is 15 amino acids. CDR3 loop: CASSFSGTSSYEQYF. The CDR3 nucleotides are TGCGCCAGCAGCTTCTCCGGGACTAGCTCCTACGAGCAGTACTTC.

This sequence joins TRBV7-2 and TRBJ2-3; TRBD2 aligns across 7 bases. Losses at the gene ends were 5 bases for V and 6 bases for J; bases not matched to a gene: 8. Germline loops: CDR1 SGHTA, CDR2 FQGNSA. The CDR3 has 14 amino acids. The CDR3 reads CASSAGLVSDTQYF. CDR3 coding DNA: TGTGCCAGCAGCGCCGGACTAGTATCGGATACGCAGTATTTT.

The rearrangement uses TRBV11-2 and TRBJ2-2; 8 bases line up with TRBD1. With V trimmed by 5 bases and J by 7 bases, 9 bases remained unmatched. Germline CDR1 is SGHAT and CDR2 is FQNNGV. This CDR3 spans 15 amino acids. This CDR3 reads CASSLLTGVGGELFF. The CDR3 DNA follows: TGTGCCAGCAGCCTCCTGACAGGGGTTGGCGGGGAGCTGTTTTTT.

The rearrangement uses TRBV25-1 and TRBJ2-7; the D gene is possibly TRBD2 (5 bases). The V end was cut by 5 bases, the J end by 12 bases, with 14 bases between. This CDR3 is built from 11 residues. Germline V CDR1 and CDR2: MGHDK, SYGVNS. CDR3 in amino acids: CASSLSGRAYF. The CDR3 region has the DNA TGTGCCAGCAGTTTATCTGGGCGGGCGTACTTC.

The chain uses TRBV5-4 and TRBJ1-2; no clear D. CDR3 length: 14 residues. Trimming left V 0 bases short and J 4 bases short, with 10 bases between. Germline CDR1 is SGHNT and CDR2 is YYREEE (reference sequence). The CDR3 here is CASSLGLSSYGYTF. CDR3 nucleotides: TGTGCCAGCAGCTTGGGTTTGTCGTCCTATGGCTACACCTTC.

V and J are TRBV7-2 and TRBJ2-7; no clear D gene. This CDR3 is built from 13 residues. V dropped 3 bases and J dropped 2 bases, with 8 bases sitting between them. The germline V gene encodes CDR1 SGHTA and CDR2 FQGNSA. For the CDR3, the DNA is TGTGCCAGCAGCTTGAGAGACACCTACGAGCAGTACTTC. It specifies CASSLRDTYEQYF.

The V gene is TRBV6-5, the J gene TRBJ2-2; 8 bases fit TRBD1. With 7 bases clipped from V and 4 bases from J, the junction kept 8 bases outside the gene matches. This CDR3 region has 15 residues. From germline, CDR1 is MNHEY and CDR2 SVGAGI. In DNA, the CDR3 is TGTGCCAGCACAACTGACAGGGGCGGCACCGGGGAGCTGTTTTTT. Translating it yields CASTTDRGGTGELFF.

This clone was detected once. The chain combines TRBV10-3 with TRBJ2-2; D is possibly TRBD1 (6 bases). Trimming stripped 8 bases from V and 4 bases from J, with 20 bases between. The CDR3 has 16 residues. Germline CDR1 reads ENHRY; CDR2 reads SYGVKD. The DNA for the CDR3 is TGTGCCATCGCCAGACAGGACCTCAGCGGCACCGGGGAGCTGTTTTTT. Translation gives CAIARQDLSGTGELFF.

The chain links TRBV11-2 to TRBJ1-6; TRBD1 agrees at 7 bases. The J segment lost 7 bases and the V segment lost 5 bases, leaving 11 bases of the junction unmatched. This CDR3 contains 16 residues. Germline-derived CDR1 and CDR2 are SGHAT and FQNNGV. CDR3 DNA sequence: TGTGCCAGCAGCCGGCAACTAAGGACAGGAAATTCACCCCTCCACTTT. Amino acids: CASSRQLRTGNSPLHF. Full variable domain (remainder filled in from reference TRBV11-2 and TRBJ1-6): EAGVAQSPRYKIIEKRQSVAFWCNPISGHATLYWYQQILGQGPKLLIQFQNNGVVDDSQLPKDRFSAERLKGVDSTLKIQPAKLEDSAVYLCASSRQLRTGNSPLHFGNGTRLTVT.

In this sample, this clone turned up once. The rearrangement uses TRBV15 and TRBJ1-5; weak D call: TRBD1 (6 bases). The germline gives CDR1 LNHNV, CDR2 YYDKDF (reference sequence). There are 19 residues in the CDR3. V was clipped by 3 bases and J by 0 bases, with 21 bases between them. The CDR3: CATSSRGGRLTNSNQPQHF. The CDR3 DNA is TGTGCCACCAGCAGCCGGGGGGGCAGATTGACTAATAGCAATCAGCCCCAGCATTTT.

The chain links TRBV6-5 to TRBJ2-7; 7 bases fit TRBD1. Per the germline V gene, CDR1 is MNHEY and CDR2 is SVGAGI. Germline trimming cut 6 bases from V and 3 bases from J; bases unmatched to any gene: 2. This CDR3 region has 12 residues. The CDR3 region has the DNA TGTGCCAGCAGAAGGGGGCTCTACGAGCAGTACTTC. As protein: CASRRGLYEQYF.

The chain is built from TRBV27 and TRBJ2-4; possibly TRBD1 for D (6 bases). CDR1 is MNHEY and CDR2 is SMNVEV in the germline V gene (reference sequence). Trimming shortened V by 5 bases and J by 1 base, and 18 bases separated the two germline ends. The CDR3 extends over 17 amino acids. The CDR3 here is CASSTLQGLRAKNIQYF. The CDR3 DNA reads TGTGCCAGCAGTACCTTACAGGGTTTACGGGCCAAAAACATTCAGTACTTC.

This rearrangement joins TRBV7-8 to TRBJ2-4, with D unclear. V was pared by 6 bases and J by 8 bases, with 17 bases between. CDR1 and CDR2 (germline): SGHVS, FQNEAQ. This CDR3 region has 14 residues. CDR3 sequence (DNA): TGTGCCAGCAGTTCTGGTCCGGCGGTCGACATTCAGTACTTC. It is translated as CASSSGPAVDIQYF.

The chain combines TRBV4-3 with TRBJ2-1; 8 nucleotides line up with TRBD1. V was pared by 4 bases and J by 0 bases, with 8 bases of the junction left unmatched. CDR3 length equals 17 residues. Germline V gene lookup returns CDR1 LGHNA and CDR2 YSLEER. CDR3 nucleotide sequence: TGCGCCAGCAGCCGATCCATTACAGGGGGCTCCTACAATGAGCAGTTCTTC. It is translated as CASSRSITGGSYNEQFF.

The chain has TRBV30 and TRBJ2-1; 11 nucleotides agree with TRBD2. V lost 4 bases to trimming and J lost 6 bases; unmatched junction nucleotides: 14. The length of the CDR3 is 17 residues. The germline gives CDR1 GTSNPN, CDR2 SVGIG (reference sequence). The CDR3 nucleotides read TGTGCCTGGACCCGGGCGCTCCTAGCGGGAGGCCCCAATGAGCAGTTCTTC. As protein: CAWTRALLAGGPNEQFF.

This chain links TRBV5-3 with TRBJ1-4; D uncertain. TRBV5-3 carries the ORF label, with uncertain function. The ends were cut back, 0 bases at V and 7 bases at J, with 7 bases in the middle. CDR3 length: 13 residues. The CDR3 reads CARSLVVAEKLFF. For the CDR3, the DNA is TGTGCCAGAAGCTTGGTTGTAGCTGAAAAACTGTTTTTT.

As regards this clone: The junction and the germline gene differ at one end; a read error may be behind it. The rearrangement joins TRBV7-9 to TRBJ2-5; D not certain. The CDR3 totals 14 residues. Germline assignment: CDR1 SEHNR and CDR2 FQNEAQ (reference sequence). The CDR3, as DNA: TGTTCCAGCAGTCTAGACGGCAACCAAGAGACCCAGTACTTC. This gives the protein CSSSLDGNQETQYF. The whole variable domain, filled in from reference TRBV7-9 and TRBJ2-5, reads DTGVSQNPRHKITKRGQNVTFRCDPISEHNRLYWYRQTLGQGPEFLTYFQNEAQLEKSRLLSDRFSAERPKGSFSTLEIQRTEQGDSAMYLCSSSLDGNQETQYFGPGTRLLVL.

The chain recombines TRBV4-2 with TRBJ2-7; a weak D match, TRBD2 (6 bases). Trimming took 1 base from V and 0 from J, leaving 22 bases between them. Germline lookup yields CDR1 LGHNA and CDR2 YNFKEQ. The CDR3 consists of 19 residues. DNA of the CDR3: TGTGCCAGCAGCCAAGCACGCACAGGCCCTGAGGGAGGCTCCTACGAGCAGTACTTC. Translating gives CASSQARTGPEGGSYEQYF.

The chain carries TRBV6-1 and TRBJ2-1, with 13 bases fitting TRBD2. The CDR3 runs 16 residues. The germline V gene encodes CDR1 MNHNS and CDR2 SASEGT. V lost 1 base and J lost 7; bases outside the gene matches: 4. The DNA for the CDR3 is TGTGCCAGCAGTGAAGAACTAGCGGGAGGGTGGAATGAGCAGTTCTTC. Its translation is CASSEELAGGWNEQFF.

The CDR3, as DNA: TGTGCCATCAGTGAGGGTGGCAGGGACACTGAAGCTTTCTTT. Protein sequence: CAISEGGRDTEAFF. The chain is built from TRBV10-3 and TRBJ1-1, with D perhaps matching TRBD1 (5 bases). This CDR3 is built from 14 residues. Trimming removed 2 bases from V and 3 bases from J, with 10 bases in between. Germline V gene sequence: CDR1 ENHRY, CDR2 SYGVKD.

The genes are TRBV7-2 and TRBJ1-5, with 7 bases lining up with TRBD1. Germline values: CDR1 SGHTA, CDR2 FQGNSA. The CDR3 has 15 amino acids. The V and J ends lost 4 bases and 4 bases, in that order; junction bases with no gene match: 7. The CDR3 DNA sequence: TGTGCCAGCAGCTCTTCAGGGACAGAAAATCAGCCCCAGCATTTT. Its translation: CASSSSGTENQPQHF.

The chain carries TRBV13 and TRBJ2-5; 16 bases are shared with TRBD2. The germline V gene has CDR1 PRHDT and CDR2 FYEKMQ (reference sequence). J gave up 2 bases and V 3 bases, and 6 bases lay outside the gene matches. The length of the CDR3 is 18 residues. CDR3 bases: TGTGCCAGCAGCTTCGGGACTAGCGGGAGGGCCGGTCAAGAGACCCAGTACTTC. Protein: CASSFGTSGRAGQETQYF.

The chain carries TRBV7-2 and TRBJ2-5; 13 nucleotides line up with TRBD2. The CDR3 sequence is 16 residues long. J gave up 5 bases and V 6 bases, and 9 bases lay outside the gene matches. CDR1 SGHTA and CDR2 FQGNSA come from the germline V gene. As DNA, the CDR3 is TGTGCCAGCAGATTAACTAGCGGGGGGGCTTGGGAGACCCAGTACTTC. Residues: CASRLTSGGAWETQYF.

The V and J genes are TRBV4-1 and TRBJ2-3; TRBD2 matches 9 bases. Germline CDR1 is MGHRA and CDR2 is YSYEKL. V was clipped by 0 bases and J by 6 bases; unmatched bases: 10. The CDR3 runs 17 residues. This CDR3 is CASSQDLLAGSWDTQYF. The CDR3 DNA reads TGCGCCAGCAGCCAAGATCTTCTAGCGGGGTCATGGGATACGCAGTATTTT.